This TCR beta chain was documented in a study of T cells in Graves' hyperthyroidism and ophthalmopathy. On the study more broadly: Peripheral blood draws took place at initial diagnosis, ahead of any treatment.

The sample holds a few counts of this clonotype. Its target is not known. Per the germline V gene, CDR1 is SGHKS and CDR2 is YYEKEE (reference sequence). This CDR3 has 13 amino acids. The trim removed 0 bases at V and 8 bases at J, leaving 3 bases unmatched. General study points: Most expanded thyroid clonotypes above 0.001 also appeared in blood. Model predictions of ophthalmopathy came a median about six months before onset.

Amplification yielded TCR beta CDR3 regions, with RNA transcripts as the source. TCR CDR3 underwent first-round RT-PCR with the HTBI primer set. MiXCR was run by TCRdb on the multiplex PCR reads, yielding one entry per CDR3 protein. Among fewer than 450,000 distinct CDR3 sequences listed, approximately 16% were seen once. Individuals with ophthalmopathy presented a Clinical Activity Score of at least 3, a NOSPECS grade of at least 4 and a duration under 3 months. The receptor's source is a woman aged 55 to 70 with Graves' ophthalmopathy. The sequenced sample was blood. The V gene is TRBV5-5, the J gene TRBJ1-1, with 8 bases fitting TRBD1. CDR3: CASSLAGDREAFF. The CDR3 region has the DNA TGTGCCAGCAGCTTGGCCGGGGACAGGGAAGCTTTCTTT.